This T cell receptor beta chain was identified in a study of cytomegalovirus exposure and HLA in healthy donors. Study results and limitations: Three CMV-associated chains proved CMV antigen-specific in vitro. The authors listed over 150 TCR beta chains as cytomegalovirus-associated.

Germline V gene lookup returns CDR1 MDHEN and CDR2 SYDVKM. V lost 4 bases, J lost 2 bases, and 17 bases lay in between. This CDR3 is 16 amino acids long. The validation cohort, a group of 100 to 150 subjects, included the donors and was separate from the roughly 670-subject first cohort. This table comes from immunoSEQ multiplex PCR, and its TCRdb copy is limited to in-frame clones, with some not included. This sample has about 180,000 clones; approximately 81% occur once, and the top ten carry around a sixth. In this sample, this clone turned up a few times. Its antigen is not known. The sequenced sample consisted of PBMCs. The chain uses TRBV28 and TRBJ1-2, with D hard to call. The TCR sequence derives from a young man in good health and CMV-seropositive. The CDR3 bases are TGTGCCAGCAGTTCCCGGCGCAGGCGCGCAAACTATGGCTACACCTTC. Its translation: CASSSRRRRANYGYTF.